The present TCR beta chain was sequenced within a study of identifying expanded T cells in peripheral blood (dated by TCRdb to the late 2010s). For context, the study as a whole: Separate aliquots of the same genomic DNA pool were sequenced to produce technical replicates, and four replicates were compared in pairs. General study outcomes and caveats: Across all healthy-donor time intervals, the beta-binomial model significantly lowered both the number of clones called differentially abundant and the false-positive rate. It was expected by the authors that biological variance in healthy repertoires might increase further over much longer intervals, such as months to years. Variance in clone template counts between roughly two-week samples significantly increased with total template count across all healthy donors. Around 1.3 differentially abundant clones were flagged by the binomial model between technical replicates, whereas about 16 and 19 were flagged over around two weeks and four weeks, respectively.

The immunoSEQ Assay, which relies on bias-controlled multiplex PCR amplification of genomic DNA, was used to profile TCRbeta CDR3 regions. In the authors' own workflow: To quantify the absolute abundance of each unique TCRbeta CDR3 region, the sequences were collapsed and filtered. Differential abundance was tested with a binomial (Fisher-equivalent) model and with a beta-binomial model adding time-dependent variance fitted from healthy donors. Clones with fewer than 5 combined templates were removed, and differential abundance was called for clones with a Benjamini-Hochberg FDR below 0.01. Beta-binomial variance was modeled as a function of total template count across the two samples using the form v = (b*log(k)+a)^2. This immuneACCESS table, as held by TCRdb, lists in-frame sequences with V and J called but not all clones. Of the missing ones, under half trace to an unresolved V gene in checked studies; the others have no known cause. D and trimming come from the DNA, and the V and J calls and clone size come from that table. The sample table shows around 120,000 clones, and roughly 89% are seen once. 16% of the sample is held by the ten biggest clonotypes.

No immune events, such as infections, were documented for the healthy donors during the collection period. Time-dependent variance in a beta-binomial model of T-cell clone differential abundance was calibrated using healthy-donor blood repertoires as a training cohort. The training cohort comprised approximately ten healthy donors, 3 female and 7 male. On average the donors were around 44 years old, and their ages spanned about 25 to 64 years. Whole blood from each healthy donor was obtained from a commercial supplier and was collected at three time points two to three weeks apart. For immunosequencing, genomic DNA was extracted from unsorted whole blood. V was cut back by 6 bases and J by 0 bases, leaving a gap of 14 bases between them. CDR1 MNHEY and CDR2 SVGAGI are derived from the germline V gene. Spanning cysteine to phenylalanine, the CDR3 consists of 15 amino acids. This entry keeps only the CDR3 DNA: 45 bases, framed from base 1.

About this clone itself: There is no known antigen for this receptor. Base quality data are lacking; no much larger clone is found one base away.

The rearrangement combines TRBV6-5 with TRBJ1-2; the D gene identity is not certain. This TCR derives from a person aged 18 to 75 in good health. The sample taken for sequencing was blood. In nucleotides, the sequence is TGTGCCAGCAGCTCTCTCGGGGTCTCTAACTATGGCTACACCTTC. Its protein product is CASSSLGVSNYGYTF.